A single sample gave rise to the 2 T cell receptor beta chains below, sequenced in a study of blood T cell repertoires in COVID-19. TCRdb's table, derived via immunoSEQ multiplex PCR, lists solely in-frame clones and lacks some. The table lists about 210,000 clones, roughly four fifths of them singletons, with about 2.5% in the top ten. Sequenced sample: peripheral blood. The receptors shown here come from a woman in her thirties or forties with active or convalescent COVID-19.

The chain is built from TRBV24-1 and TRBJ2-2; TRBD2 might be the D (5 bases). Germline CDR1 and CDR2: KGHDR and SFDVKD. V was clipped by 2 bases and J by 3 bases, with 6 bases between them. There are 14 residues in the CDR3. The CDR3 is CATSDYGDTGELFF. The CDR3 DNA reads TGTGCCACCAGTGATTACGGGGACACCGGGGAGCTGTTTTTT.

The rearrangement links TRBV19 to TRBJ1-3, with 7 positions matching TRBD1. The CDR3 length is 14 residues. V lost 8 bases, J lost 0 bases, and 4 bases stayed unmatched. Germline V gene lookup returns CDR1 LNHDA and CDR2 SQIVND (reference sequence). This chain's CDR3 is CASYDRASGNTIYF. In nucleotides, the CDR3 is TGTGCCAGTTATGACAGGGCCTCTGGAAACACCATATATTTT.